This TCR beta chain was sequenced during a study of identical twins. MiXCR was run by TCRdb on the 5' RACE reads, yielding one entry per CDR3 protein. The data contain 1.5 million to 2 million distinct CDR3 sequences, more than 30% of them seen just once; the ten biggest clones take up approximately 0.29%. The sample taken for sequencing was cord blood. The TCR originated in a newborn girl in good health.

The CDR3 loop reads CASSQSRGTDTQYF. The CDR3, as DNA: TGCGCCAGCAGCCAGAGCAGGGGCACAGATACGCAGTATTTT. This chain links TRBV4-1 with TRBJ2-3; D is perhaps TRBD1 (5 bases). This CDR3 has 14 residues. Germline lookup yields CDR1 MGHRA and CDR2 YSYEKL. The V end lost 3 bases, the J end lost 1 base, and 8 bases lay between the germline ends.